Listed below are T cell receptor beta chains from one sample, sequenced in a study of T cell changes during pregnancy in multiple sclerosis. Repertoires were generated with immunoSEQ multiplex PCR, while TCRdb's copy carries only in-frame clones and drops some. The sample holds 50,000 to 70,000 clones, 91% seen once. Sequenced here: peripheral blood, sampled in the third trimester of pregnancy. Receptor source: a female donor in good health, enrolled as a control in a pregnancy study. Each CDR3 is given with its conserved first and last residue. Each record gives: CDR3 DNA, CDR3 protein, V gene, J gene, clone size, D gene. D genes are given only for firm matches. Clone sizes are given selectively: once, few, many, or a class where the clone is expanded.

cdr3_nt: TGTGCCAGCAGTCGTACAGGGCGACGGGAGCAGTACTTC
cdr3_aa: CASSRTGRREQYF
v_call: TRBV27
j_call: TRBJ2-7
clone_size: NA
d_call: NA

cdr3_nt: TGTGCCAGCAGCTTAACCGGACAACGTCAGCCCCAGCATTTT
cdr3_aa: CASSLTGQRQPQHF
v_call: TRBV7-2
j_call: TRBJ1-5
clone_size: NA
d_call: NA

cdr3_nt: TGCCATTCGAAGGGGGGGGGCAGGGATCAGCCCCAGCATTTT
cdr3_aa: CHSKGGGRDQPQHF
v_call: TRBV19
j_call: TRBJ1-5
clone_size: NA
d_call: NA

cdr3_nt: TGCGCCAGCCGACACCTTGGGAGGGGGTCAATGACTTCTGACTACTACAATGAGCAGTTCTTC
cdr3_aa: CASRHLGRGSMTSDYYNEQFF
v_call: TRBV4-1
j_call: TRBJ2-1
clone_size: NA
d_call: NA

cdr3_nt: TGTGCCAGCAGCTTTCCTAGCGCCGACTACGAGCAGTACTTC
cdr3_aa: CASSFPSADYEQYF
v_call: TRBV7-9
j_call: TRBJ2-7
clone_size: NA
d_call: NA

cdr3_nt: TGTGCCAGCAGCGTAGATCCGGAGGGTGGAAATGGCTACACCTTC
cdr3_aa: CASSVDPEGGNGYTF
v_call: TRBV9
j_call: TRBJ1-2
clone_size: NA
d_call: NA

cdr3_nt: TGTGCCAGCAGCCAAGCCCTCCCGGGGAGCGGGGGGGAAATCGAGACCCAGTACTTC
cdr3_aa: CASSQALPGSGGEIETQYF
v_call: TRBV4-2
j_call: TRBJ2-5
clone_size: NA
d_call: TRBD2

cdr3_nt: TGTGCCAGCAGCGTCACCATACCTGGCCGGGGGACAGATACGCAGTATTTT
cdr3_aa: CASSVTIPGRGTDTQYF
v_call: TRBV9
j_call: TRBJ2-3
clone_size: NA
d_call: NA

cdr3_nt: TGTGCCAGTACTGTGGATCGGGGGAATGAGCAGTTCTTC
cdr3_aa: CASTVDRGNEQFF
v_call: TRBV19
j_call: TRBJ2-1
clone_size: NA
d_call: NA

cdr3_nt: TGTGCCAGCAGCTTCTCGGTTCGGCGGGGGACAGGATATGGCTACACCTTC
cdr3_aa: CASSFSVRRGTGYGYTF
v_call: TRBV5-6
j_call: TRBJ1-2
clone_size: NA
d_call: TRBD1

cdr3_nt: TGTGCCAGCAGCTACGTCAGGTCCTACGAGCAGTACTTC
cdr3_aa: CASSYVRSYEQYF
v_call: TRBV5-4
j_call: TRBJ2-7
clone_size: once
d_call: NA

cdr3_nt: TGTGCCAGCAGGCGACAGGGAAACTATGGCTACACCTTC
cdr3_aa: CASRRQGNYGYTF
v_call: TRBV2
j_call: TRBJ1-2
clone_size: NA
d_call: TRBD1

cdr3_nt: TGCGCCAGCACCGGGACATTGGGCCCCTACAATGAGCAGTTCTTC
cdr3_aa: CASTGTLGPYNEQFF
v_call: TRBV5-1
j_call: TRBJ2-1
clone_size: NA
d_call: NA

cdr3_nt: TGTGCCACCTATTCAGGGATCAATGAGCAGTTCTTC
cdr3_aa: CATYSGINEQFF
v_call: TRBV2
j_call: TRBJ2-1
clone_size: NA
d_call: NA

cdr3_nt: TGTGCCAGCATGGACAGGGCGCTCTTGGTTGCTTTCTTT
cdr3_aa: CASMDRALLVAFF
v_call: TRBV5-4
j_call: TRBJ1-1
clone_size: NA
d_call: TRBD1

cdr3_nt: TGTGCCAGTAATTCACAGGGGGCAAGGAACACTGAAGCTTTCTTT
cdr3_aa: CASNSQGARNTEAFF
v_call: TRBV19
j_call: TRBJ1-1
clone_size: NA
d_call: TRBD1

cdr3_nt: TGTGCCAGTAGTCAGAACACTGAAGCTTTCTTT
cdr3_aa: CASSQNTEAFF
v_call: TRBV19
j_call: TRBJ1-1
clone_size: NA
d_call: NA

cdr3_nt: TGTGCCAGCAGCCGGGGACTAGCGGGTTCAGATACGCAGTATTTT
cdr3_aa: CASSRGLAGSDTQYF
v_call: TRBV27
j_call: TRBJ2-3
clone_size: NA
d_call: TRBD2

cdr3_nt: TGTGCCAGCAGCTGGACACCGCCCTCTGGGGCCAACGTCCTGACTTTC
cdr3_aa: CASSWTPPSGANVLTF
v_call: TRBV5-4
j_call: TRBJ2-6
clone_size: once
d_call: NA

cdr3_nt: TGCGCCAGCAGCCCGGACACTGGGGGGGAAAAACTGTTTTTT
cdr3_aa: CASSPDTGGEKLFF
v_call: TRBV5-1
j_call: TRBJ1-4
clone_size: NA
d_call: NA

cdr3_nt: TGCGCCAGCAGCTTGTCTCAGGCAGGGCCGCGGGATACGCAGTATTTT
cdr3_aa: CASSLSQAGPRDTQYF
v_call: TRBV5-1
j_call: TRBJ2-3
clone_size: NA
d_call: NA

cdr3_nt: TGTGCCAGCAGCCTGGGACTAGCCACATACAATGAGCAGTTCTTC
cdr3_aa: CASSLGLATYNEQFF
v_call: TRBV7-2
j_call: TRBJ2-1
clone_size: few
d_call: TRBD2

cdr3_nt: TGTGCCAGCAGTAGCCCCCGAGGGGGCGCCGGTTTAAATGAAAAACTGTTTTTT
cdr3_aa: CASSSPRGGAGLNEKLFF
v_call: TRBV28
j_call: TRBJ1-4
clone_size: NA
d_call: TRBD1

cdr3_nt: TGTGCCACCAGCAGAGCCGGGGGACGAAATGAGCAGTTCTTC
cdr3_aa: CATSRAGGRNEQFF
v_call: TRBV15
j_call: TRBJ2-1
clone_size: NA
d_call: NA

cdr3_nt: TGTGCCAGTAGTATAGTAGGAGGTAACACTGAAGCTTTCTTT
cdr3_aa: CASSIVGGNTEAFF
v_call: TRBV19
j_call: TRBJ1-1
clone_size: NA
d_call: NA

cdr3_nt: TGTGCCAGCAGCCAGAACAGGGGACCTCAAGAGACCCAGTACTTC
cdr3_aa: CASSQNRGPQETQYF
v_call: TRBV2
j_call: TRBJ2-5
clone_size: NA
d_call: TRBD1

cdr3_nt: TGTGCCAGCAGCTTAGTGCCCCCCCCGGGTACATCGGCTTTCTTT
cdr3_aa: CASSLVPPPGTSAFF
v_call: TRBV11-2
j_call: TRBJ1-1
clone_size: NA
d_call: NA

cdr3_nt: TGTGCCAGCAGCCCCGAAATGAGGGATACGCAGTATTTT
cdr3_aa: CASSPEMRDTQYF
v_call: TRBV13
j_call: TRBJ2-3
clone_size: once
d_call: NA

cdr3_nt: TGTGCCACTGCGACTAGCAATACCGGGGAGCTGTTTTTT
cdr3_aa: CATATSNTGELFF
v_call: TRBV19
j_call: TRBJ2-2
clone_size: few
d_call: TRBD2

cdr3_nt: TGTGCTAGCAGCCGCGGACTAGCGGGATCCCAAGAGACCCAGTACTTC
cdr3_aa: CASSRGLAGSQETQYF
v_call: TRBV7-7
j_call: TRBJ2-5
clone_size: NA
d_call: TRBD2

cdr3_nt: TGTGCCAGCAGTGCCCTAGGGGGTGATGGAGACACCATATATTTT
cdr3_aa: CASSALGGDGDTIYF
v_call: TRBV25-1
j_call: TRBJ1-3
clone_size: NA
d_call: NA

cdr3_nt: TGTGCCACCTGGGGGGATGGCTACACCTTC
cdr3_aa: CATWGDGYTF
v_call: TRBV28
j_call: TRBJ1-2
clone_size: NA
d_call: NA

cdr3_nt: TGTGCCATTACACCGGGACAGGGGCTCTCCGAGCAGTACTTC
cdr3_aa: CAITPGQGLSEQYF
v_call: TRBV30
j_call: TRBJ2-7
clone_size: NA
d_call: TRBD1

cdr3_nt: TGTGCCAGCAGTTACGGGGGAGGGCCTGTCAGCTACGAGCAGTACTTC
cdr3_aa: CASSYGGGPVSYEQYF
v_call: TRBV6-5
j_call: TRBJ2-7
clone_size: NA
d_call: TRBD2

cdr3_nt: TGTGCCAGTAAAGTTGGTGGGGCGCATGACGGCTACACCTTC
cdr3_aa: CASKVGGAHDGYTF
v_call: TRBV19
j_call: TRBJ1-2
clone_size: NA
d_call: NA

cdr3_nt: TGTGCCAGCAGCCCAGGGGGACAGGGGACTAGCGGCAATCCCTACGAGCAGTACTTC
cdr3_aa: CASSPGGQGTSGNPYEQYF
v_call: TRBV28
j_call: TRBJ2-7
clone_size: NA
d_call: NA

cdr3_nt: TGTGCCAGCTCACCCCTGACAGGGGCAGGGGAGCAGTACTTC
cdr3_aa: CASSPLTGAGEQYF
v_call: TRBV18
j_call: TRBJ2-7
clone_size: NA
d_call: TRBD1

cdr3_nt: TGTGCCAGCAGTGAAAGGGACAGGGTCTCTGGGGCCAACGTCCTGACTTTC
cdr3_aa: CASSERDRVSGANVLTF
v_call: TRBV2
j_call: TRBJ2-6
clone_size: NA
d_call: TRBD1

cdr3_nt: TGTGCCAGCAGCTTCGACTGGGGGCGGGAGACCCAGTACTTC
cdr3_aa: CASSFDWGRETQYF
v_call: TRBV5-4
j_call: TRBJ2-5
clone_size: NA
d_call: NA

cdr3_nt: TGTGCCAGCTCACCAACGGACCCCGCCAGGGACTACGGCTACACCTTC
cdr3_aa: CASSPTDPARDYGYTF
v_call: TRBV18
j_call: TRBJ1-2
clone_size: NA
d_call: NA

cdr3_nt: TGTGCCAGCAGTTTGGGCGGGAGACTCCGCACAGATACGCAGTATTTT
cdr3_aa: CASSLGGRLRTDTQYF
v_call: TRBV28
j_call: TRBJ2-3
clone_size: once
d_call: TRBD2

cdr3_nt: TGTGCCAGTTCCCTGCCAGGGTTTGATGGCTACACCTTC
cdr3_aa: CASSLPGFDGYTF
v_call: TRBV19
j_call: TRBJ1-2
clone_size: few
d_call: NA

cdr3_nt: TGTGCCAGCAGGGTCGGACAGGGTCAAGCAGATACGCAGTATTTT
cdr3_aa: CASRVGQGQADTQYF
v_call: TRBV6-1
j_call: TRBJ2-3
clone_size: NA
d_call: TRBD1

cdr3_nt: TGTGCCAGCGGTCCCAGGGGGCACGTTCAGCCCCAGCATTTT
cdr3_aa: CASGPRGHVQPQHF
v_call: TRBV27
j_call: TRBJ1-5
clone_size: NA
d_call: TRBD1

cdr3_nt: TGTGCCATCAGTGAGTATGAGGGAGGTACAGATACGCAGTATTTT
cdr3_aa: CAISEYEGGTDTQYF
v_call: TRBV10-3
j_call: TRBJ2-3
clone_size: NA
d_call: NA

cdr3_nt: TGCAGCGCCTCTAGCGGGACGAACACCGGGGAGCTGTTTTTT
cdr3_aa: CSASSGTNTGELFF
v_call: TRBV29-1
j_call: TRBJ2-2
clone_size: NA
d_call: TRBD2

cdr3_nt: TGTGCCAGCAGCCCTGGGACTAGCGAGTTCACCGGGGAGCTGTTTTTT
cdr3_aa: CASSPGTSEFTGELFF
v_call: TRBV11-3
j_call: TRBJ2-2
clone_size: NA
d_call: TRBD2

cdr3_nt: TGTGCCAGCAGTTCCCAGGGTGGGACTAATGAAAAACTGTTTTTT
cdr3_aa: CASSSQGGTNEKLFF
v_call: TRBV6-1
j_call: TRBJ1-4
clone_size: once
d_call: NA